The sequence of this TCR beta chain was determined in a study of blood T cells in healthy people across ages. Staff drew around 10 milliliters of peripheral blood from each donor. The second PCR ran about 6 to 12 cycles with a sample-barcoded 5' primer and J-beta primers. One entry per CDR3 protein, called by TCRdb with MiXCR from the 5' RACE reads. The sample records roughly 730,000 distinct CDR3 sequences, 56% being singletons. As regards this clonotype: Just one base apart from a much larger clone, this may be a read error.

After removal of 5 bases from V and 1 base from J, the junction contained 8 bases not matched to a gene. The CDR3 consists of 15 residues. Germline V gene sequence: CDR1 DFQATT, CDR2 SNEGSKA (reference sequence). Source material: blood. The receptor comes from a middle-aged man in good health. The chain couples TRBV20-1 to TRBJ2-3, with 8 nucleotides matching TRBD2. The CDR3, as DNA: TGCAGTGCTGACGGACTAGCCGAGCGCACAGATACGCAGTATTTT. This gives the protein CSADGLAERTDTQYF.